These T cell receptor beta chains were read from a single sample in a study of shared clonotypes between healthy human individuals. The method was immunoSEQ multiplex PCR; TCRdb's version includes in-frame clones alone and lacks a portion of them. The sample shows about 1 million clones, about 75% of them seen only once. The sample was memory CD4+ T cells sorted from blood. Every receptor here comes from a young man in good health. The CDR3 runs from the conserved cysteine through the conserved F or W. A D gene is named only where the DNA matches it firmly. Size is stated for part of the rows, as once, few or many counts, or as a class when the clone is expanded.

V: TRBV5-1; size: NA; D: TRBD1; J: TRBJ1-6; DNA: TGCGCCAGCAGCTATCAGGGGGCGCATTCCAATTCACCCCTCCACTTT; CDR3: CASSYQGAHSNSPLHF
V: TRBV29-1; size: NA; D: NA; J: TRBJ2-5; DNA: TGCAGCGTCGAGGGCGTACAAGAGACCCAGTACTTC; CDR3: CSVEGVQETQYF
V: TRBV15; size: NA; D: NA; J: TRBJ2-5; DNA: TGTGCCACCAGCAGAGATGGATGGCAAGAGACCCAGTACTTC; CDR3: CATSRDGWQETQYF
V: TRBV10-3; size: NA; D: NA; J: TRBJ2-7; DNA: TGTGCCATCAGTAGCAGCTACGAGCAGTACTTC; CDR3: CAISSSYEQYF
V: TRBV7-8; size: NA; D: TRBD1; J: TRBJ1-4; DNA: TGTGCCAGCAGGGTAATGGGGACAGGGACTGAAAAACTGTTTTTT; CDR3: CASRVMGTGTEKLFF
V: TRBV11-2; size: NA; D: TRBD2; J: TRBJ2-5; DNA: TGTGCCAGCAGCTTAGTGCTAGCGGACCAAGAGACCCAGTACTTC; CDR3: CASSLVLADQETQYF
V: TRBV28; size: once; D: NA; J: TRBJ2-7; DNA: TGTGCCAGCAGTTACTTGGGGTACGAGCAGTACTTC; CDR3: CASSYLGYEQYF
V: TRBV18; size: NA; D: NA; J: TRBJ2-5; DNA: TGTGCCAGCTCAGGGGTTGGAGAGACCCAGTACTTC; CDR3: CASSGVGETQYF
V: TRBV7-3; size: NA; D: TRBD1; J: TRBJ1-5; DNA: TGTGCCAGCAGCTTACCCCGGACAGGGGGCAATCAGCCCCAGCATTTT; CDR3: CASSLPRTGGNQPQHF
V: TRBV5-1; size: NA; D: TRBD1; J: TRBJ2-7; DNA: TGCGCCAGCAGGCTGAGGACAGGCGGCGAAGAGCAGTACTTC; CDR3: CASRLRTGGEEQYF
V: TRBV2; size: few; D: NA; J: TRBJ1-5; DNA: TGTGCCAGCAGTGTTCTCAGTTTCTATAGCAATCAGCCCCAGCATTTT; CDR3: CASSVLSFYSNQPQHF
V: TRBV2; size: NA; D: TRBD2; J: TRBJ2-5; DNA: TGTGCCAGCAGTGTTAGCGGGAGTTATAAAGAGACCCAGTACTTC; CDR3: CASSVSGSYKETQYF
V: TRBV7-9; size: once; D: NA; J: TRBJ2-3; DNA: TGTGCCAGCAGCGCAGACAGTGGGGCACTTATGGATACGCAGTATTTT; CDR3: CASSADSGALMDTQYF
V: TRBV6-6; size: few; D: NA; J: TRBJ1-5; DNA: TGTGCCAGCAGTTACTCACCTAATCAGCCCCAGCATTTT; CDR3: CASSYSPNQPQHF
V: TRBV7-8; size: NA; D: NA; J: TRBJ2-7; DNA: TGTGCCAGCAGCTTACAAGACATTGGAGAGCAGTACTTC; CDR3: CASSLQDIGEQYF
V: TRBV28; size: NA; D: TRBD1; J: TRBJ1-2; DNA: TGTGCCAGCAGTTCTCTGACAGGGGGTTTTGGCTACACCTTC; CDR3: CASSSLTGGFGYTF
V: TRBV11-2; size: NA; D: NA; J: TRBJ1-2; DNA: TGTGCCAGCAGCTTAGACAGGAACTATGGCTACACCTTC; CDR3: CASSLDRNYGYTF
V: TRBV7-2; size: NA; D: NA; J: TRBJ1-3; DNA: TGTGCCAGCAGCTCGGGACGCCCGAGCTCTGGAAACACCATATATTTT; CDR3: CASSSGRPSSGNTIYF
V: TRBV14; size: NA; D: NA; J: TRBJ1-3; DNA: TGTGCCAGCAGCCAAACAGGGCGAGGAAACACCATATATTTT; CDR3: CASSQTGRGNTIYF
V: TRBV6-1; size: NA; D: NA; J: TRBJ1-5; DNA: TGTGCCAGCAGTGAAAAGGTCGGGGCGCAGCCCCAGCATTTT; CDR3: CASSEKVGAQPQHF
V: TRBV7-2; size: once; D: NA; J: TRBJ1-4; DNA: TGTGCCAGCAGCCTAAGGACCCAACGGATTGAAAAACTGTTTTTT; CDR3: CASSLRTQRIEKLFF
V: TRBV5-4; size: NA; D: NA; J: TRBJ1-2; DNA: TGTGCCAGCAGCTTGGCCGACAGACTTAACTATGGCTACACCTTC; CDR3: CASSLADRLNYGYTF
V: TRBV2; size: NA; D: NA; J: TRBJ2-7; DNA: TGTGCCAGCAGTGTCGAATACGAGCAGTACTTC; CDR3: CASSVEYEQYF
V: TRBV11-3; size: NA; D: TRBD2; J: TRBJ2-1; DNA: TGTGCCAGCAGCTTAGAGGGGACTAGCGGGAGTAGTGAGCAGTTCTTC; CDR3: CASSLEGTSGSSEQFF
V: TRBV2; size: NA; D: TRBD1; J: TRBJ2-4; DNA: TGTGCCAGCAGGCCACAGGGGGCCAAAAACATTCAGTACTTC; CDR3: CASRPQGAKNIQYF
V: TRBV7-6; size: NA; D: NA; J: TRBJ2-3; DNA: TGTGCCAGCAGCTTATCAGATACGCAGTATTTT; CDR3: CASSLSDTQYF
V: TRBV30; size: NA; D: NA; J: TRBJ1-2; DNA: TGTGCCTGGGGGGGGAAGGGCGGCTATGGCTACACCTTC; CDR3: CAWGGKGGYGYTF
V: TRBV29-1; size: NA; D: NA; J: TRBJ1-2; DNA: TGCAGCGTTGATATTCGGGGCCCCAACTATGGCTACACCTTC; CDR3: CSVDIRGPNYGYTF
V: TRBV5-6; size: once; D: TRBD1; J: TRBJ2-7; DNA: TGTGCCAGCAGCTTAAAGGGGGCGGTTTCCTACGAGCAGTACTTC; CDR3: CASSLKGAVSYEQYF
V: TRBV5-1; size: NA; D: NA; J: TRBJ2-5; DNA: TGCGCCAGCATGGGTGACCTCCAAGAGACCCAGTACTTC; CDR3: CASMGDLQETQYF
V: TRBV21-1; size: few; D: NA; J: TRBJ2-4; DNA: TGTGCCAGCAGCAAAGAAACAGGGGAAGTATACATTCAGTACTTC; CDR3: CASSKETGEVYIQYF
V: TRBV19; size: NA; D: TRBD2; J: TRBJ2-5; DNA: TGTGCCAGTAGTATCGCGGGAGGGCCGGAGACCCAGTACTTC; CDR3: CASSIAGGPETQYF
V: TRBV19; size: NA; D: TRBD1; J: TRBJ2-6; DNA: TGTGCCAGTCAAGGACAGGCCCGCTCTGGGGCCAACGTCCTGACTTTC; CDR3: CASQGQARSGANVLTF
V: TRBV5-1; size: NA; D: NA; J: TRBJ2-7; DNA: TGCGCCAGCAGCTTGGGAGGGACAAACTTTTACGAGCAGTACTTC; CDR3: CASSLGGTNFYEQYF
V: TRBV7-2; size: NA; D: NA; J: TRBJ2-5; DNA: TGTGCCAGCAGCCAGGCTGGTACCCTACAAGAGACCCAGTACTTC; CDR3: CASSQAGTLQETQYF
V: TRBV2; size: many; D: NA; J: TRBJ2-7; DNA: TGTGCCAGCAGTGAAGACGGCGAGCAGTACTTC; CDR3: CASSEDGEQYF
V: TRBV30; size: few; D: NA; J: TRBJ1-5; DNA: TGTGCCTGGAGTTCCGGACAGAGCAATCAGCCCCAGCATTTT; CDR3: CAWSSGQSNQPQHF
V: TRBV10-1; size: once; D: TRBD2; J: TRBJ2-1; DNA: TGCGCCAGCAGTGAGTGGGTAGCGGGAGCGGGTGAGCAGTTCTTC; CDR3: CASSEWVAGAGEQFF
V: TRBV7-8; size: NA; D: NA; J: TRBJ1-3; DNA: TGTGCCAGCAGCTCCAGGGGCGGATACTCTGGAAACACCATATATTTT; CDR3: CASSSRGGYSGNTIYF
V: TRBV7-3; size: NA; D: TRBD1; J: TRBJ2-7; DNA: TGTGCCAGCAGCGATATCCAGGGGGCGGGCGACGAGCAGTACTTC; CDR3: CASSDIQGAGDEQYF
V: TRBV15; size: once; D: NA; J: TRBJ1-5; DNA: TGTGCCACCAGCAGGGGACGGGAGTTTGGGCAGCCCCAGCATTTT; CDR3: CATSRGREFGQPQHF
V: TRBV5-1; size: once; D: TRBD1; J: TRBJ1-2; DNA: TGCGCCAGCAGCTTGGATGGACAGGGGGCGAAAAACACCTTC; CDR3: CASSLDGQGAKNTF
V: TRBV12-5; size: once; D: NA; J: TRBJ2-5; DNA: TGTGCTAGTGGATCCTCGCCCGGGGTTTTTACCCAGTACTTC; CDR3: CASGSSPGVFTQYF
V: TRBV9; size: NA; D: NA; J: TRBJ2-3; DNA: TGTGCCAGCAGCTATTTAGGGGGAACAGATACGCAGTATTTT; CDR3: CASSYLGGTDTQYF
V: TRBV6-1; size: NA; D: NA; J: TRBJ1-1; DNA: TGTGCCAGCGCGCGGATAATGAACACTGAAGCTTTCTTT; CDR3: CASARIMNTEAFF
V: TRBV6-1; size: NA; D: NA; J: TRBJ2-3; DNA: TGTGCCAGTGTGCGTCCGGGGAGCACAGATACGCAGTATTTT; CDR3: CASVRPGSTDTQYF
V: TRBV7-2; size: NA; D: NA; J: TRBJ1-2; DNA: TGTGCCAGCAGCTCGCTCCGGGACCTGGGGAGCTATGGCTACACCTTC; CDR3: CASSSLRDLGSYGYTF
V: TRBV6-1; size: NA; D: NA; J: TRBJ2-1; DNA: TGTGCCAGCAGGCCGACAAGCCTAAACAATGAGCAGTTCTTC; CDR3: CASRPTSLNNEQFF
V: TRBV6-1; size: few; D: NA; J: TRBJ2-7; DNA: TGTGCCAGCAGTGGTGGACTTCCCCTCTACGAGCAGTACTTC; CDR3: CASSGGLPLYEQYF
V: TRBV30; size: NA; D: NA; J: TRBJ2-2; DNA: TGTGCCTGGAGTGTTCGGCAATTGGAGCTGTTTTTT; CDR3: CAWSVRQLELFF
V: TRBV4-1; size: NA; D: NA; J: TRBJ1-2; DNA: TGCGCCAGCAGCCAAGGACAGCACTATGGCTACACCTTC; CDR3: CASSQGQHYGYTF
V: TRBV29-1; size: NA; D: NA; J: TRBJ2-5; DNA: TGCAGCGGAAATTCAGAGTCGGGGACCCAGTACTTC; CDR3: CSGNSESGTQYF
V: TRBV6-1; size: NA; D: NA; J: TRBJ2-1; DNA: TGTGCCAGCAGTGAAGCCCTGCTCCGGGGCGCCCCCCCCAATGAGCAGTTCTTC; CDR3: CASSEALLRGAPPNEQFF
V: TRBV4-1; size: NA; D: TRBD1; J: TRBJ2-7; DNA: TGCGCCAGCAGCCAAGGGATTAGGGACAGAGGCAAGTACTTC; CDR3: CASSQGIRDRGKYF
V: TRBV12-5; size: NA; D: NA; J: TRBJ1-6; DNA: TGTGCTAGTGGTTTTGGGTCAGGGGATTCACCCCTCCACTTT; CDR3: CASGFGSGDSPLHF
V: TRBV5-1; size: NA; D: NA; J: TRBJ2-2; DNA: TGCGCCAGCAGCTTGGGGACTGTAAACACCGGGGAGCTGTTTTTT; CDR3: CASSLGTVNTGELFF
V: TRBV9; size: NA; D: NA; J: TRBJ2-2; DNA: TGTGCCAGCAGCGTTCGCGGAGCCGGGGAGCTGTTTTTT; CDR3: CASSVRGAGELFF
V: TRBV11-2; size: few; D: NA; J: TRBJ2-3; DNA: TGTGCCAGCAGCTCCACGGACTATGGCACAGATACGCAGTATTTT; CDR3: CASSSTDYGTDTQYF
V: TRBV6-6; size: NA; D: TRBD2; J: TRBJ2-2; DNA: TGTGCCAGCACCCTGGGAGGGAGCACCGGGGAGCTGTTTTTT; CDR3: CASTLGGSTGELFF